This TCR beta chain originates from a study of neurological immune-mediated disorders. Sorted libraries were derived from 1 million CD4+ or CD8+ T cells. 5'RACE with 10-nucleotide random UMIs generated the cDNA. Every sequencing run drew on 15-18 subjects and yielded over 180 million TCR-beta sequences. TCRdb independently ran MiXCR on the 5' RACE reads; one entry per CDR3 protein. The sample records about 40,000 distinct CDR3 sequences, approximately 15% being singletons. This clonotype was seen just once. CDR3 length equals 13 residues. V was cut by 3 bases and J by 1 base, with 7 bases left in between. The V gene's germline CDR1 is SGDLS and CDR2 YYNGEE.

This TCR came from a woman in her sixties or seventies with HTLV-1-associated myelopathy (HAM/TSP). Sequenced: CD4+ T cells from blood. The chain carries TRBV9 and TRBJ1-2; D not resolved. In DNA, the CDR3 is TGTGCCAGCAGCGCGGGGAGTAACTATGGCTACACCTTC. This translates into CASSAGSNYGYTF.